Sequencing of this T cell receptor beta chain was carried out in a study of pediatric ulcerative colitis. V gave up 3 bases and J gave up 6 bases; unmatched junction bases: 6. This CDR3 has 14 residues. Germline V CDR1 and CDR2: MDHEN, SYDVKM. The method was immunoSEQ multiplex PCR; TCRdb's version includes in-frame clones alone and lacks a portion of them. The sample has fewer than 25,000 clones; over 60% are singletons. There are a few counts of this clone. One to two pinch biopsies were taken from the rectum during colonoscopy. The V gene is TRBV28, the J gene TRBJ1-1; 8 bases line up with TRBD1. The sequenced material came from gut tissue. This receptor was obtained from a boy aged 10-17 years with severe ulcerative colitis. DNA of the CDR3: TGTGCCAGCAGTTTCAGGGGGCGGGCTTCTGAAGCTTTCTTT. It specifies CASSFRGRASEAFF.